Included here is one T cell receptor beta chain sequence, with context. No antigen is known for it. The CDR3 spans 16 residues. V gave up 3 bases and J gave up 0 bases, with 13 bases separating them. Germline V gives CDR1 SGDLS, CDR2 YYNGEE. On sorted subsets, replicate PCRs used about 200 ng DNA, or about 30,000 T cell genomes. The assay was immunoSEQ multiplex PCR, and TCRdb's table has in-frame clones only and misses some. The data contain some 690,000 clones, about 90% of them seen just once; the ten biggest clones take up 34%. These data belong to a study of shared clonotypes between healthy human individuals. On the study more broadly: Serving as donors were a couple of women and three men, whose ages spanned 18 to 49. Study results and caveats: Genetic and exposure-history diversity was limited by the small donor number. Sequencing of the sorted subsets was shown by rarefaction to be incomplete despite large depth.

The gene calls are TRBV9 and TRBJ2-4, with D perhaps TRBD1 (6 bases). Sequenced material: memory CD8+ T cells from PBMCs. Subset of the sample: CD45RO+ cells pooled with CCR7-negative TemRA cells. The receptor was isolated from a young man in good health. Some clones in this sample may be carry-over from other donors' samples. CDR3 DNA: TGTGCCAGCAGCGCCCGGGACACGGTAGCCAAAAACATTCAGTACTTC. Residues: CASSARDTVAKNIQYF.